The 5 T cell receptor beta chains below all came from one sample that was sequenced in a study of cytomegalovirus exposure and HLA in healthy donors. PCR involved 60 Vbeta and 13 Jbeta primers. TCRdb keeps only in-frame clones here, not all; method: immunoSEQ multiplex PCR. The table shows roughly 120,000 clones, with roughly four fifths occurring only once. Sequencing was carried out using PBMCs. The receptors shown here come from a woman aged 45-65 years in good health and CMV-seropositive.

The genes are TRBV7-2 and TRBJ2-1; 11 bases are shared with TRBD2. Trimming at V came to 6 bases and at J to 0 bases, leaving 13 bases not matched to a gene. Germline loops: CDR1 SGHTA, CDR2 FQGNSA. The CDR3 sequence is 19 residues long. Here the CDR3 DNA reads TGTGCCAGCAGGTGGGTGGGGTCTAGCGGGAGGAGCTCCTACAATGAGCAGTTCTTC. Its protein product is CASRWVGSSGRSSYNEQFF. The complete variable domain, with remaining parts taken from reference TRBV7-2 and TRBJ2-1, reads GAGVSQSPSNKVTEKGKDVELRCDPISGHTALYWYRQSLGQGLEFLIYFQGNSAPDKSGLPSDRFSAERTGGSVSTLTIQRTQQEDSAVYLCASRWVGSSGRSSYNEQFFGPGTRLTVL.

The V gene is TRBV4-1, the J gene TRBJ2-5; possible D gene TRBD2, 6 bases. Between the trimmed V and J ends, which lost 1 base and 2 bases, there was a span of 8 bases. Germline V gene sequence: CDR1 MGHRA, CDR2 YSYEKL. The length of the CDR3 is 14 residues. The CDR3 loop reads CASSQAAGQETQYF. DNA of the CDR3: TGCGCCAGCAGCCAAGCGGCGGGGCAAGAGACCCAGTACTTC.

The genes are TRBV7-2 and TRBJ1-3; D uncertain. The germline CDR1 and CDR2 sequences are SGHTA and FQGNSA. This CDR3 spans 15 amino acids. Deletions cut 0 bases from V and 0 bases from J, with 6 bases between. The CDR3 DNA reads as TGTGCCAGCAGCTTAGCGTGGAGCTCTGGAAACACCATATATTTT. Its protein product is CASSLAWSSGNTIYF.

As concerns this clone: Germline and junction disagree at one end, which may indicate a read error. The CDR3, as DNA: TGTGCCAGCAGCCTAACCCGGGACAGGGGGCTGGCTGAAGCTTTCTTT. The encoded protein is CASSLTRDRGLAEAFF. The chain has TRBV7-3 and TRBJ1-1, with TRBD1 matching 12 bases. Germline values: CDR1 SGHTA, CDR2 FQGTGA. This CDR3 region has 16 residues. Full variable domain (outside the CDR3, taken from reference TRBV7-3 and TRBJ1-1): GAGVSQTPSNKVTEKGKYVELRCDPISGHTALYWYRQSLGQGPEFLIYFQGTGAADDSGLPNDRFFAVRPEGSVSTLKIQRTERGDSAVYLCASSLTRDRGLAEAFFGQGTRLTVV.

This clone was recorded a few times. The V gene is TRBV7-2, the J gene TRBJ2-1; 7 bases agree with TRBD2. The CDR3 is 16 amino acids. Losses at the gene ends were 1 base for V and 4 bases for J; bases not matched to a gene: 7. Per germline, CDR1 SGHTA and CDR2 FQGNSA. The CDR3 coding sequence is TGTGCCAGCAGCTTAGTGGCTAGCGGCGGTTACAATGAGCAGTTCTTC. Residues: CASSLVASGGYNEQFF.